The T cell receptor (beta chain) described here comes from a study of blood T cell repertoires in COVID-19. Clinical histories supplied by participants themselves formed the basis of cohort assignment. Trimming removed 1 base at V and 0 bases at J, with 14 bases between. CDR3 length equals 18 residues. The germline V gene has CDR1 SGHRS and CDR2 YFSETQ. Per the authors' pipeline: Reference gene primers were amplified, and this amplification served to estimate nucleated cell counts. Clones were sequenced by immunoSEQ multiplex PCR, and TCRdb holds only the in-frame ones, with some missing. That table is the source of V, J and clone size, and D and trimming were worked out from the DNA. The sample has a few hundred thousand clones, 80% to 90% seen once.

This TCR came from a woman aged 45-60 years who had recovered from COVID-19. The specimen sequenced was PBMCs or T cells enriched from blood (not recorded which). The V call is TRBV5-1, the J call TRBJ1-6, with D perhaps TRBD1 (5 bases). In DNA, the CDR3 is TGCGCCAGCAGCTTGTCGTACAGGCGGAGCTCCTATAATTCACCCCTCCACTTT. Its translation: CASSLSYRRSSYNSPLHF.